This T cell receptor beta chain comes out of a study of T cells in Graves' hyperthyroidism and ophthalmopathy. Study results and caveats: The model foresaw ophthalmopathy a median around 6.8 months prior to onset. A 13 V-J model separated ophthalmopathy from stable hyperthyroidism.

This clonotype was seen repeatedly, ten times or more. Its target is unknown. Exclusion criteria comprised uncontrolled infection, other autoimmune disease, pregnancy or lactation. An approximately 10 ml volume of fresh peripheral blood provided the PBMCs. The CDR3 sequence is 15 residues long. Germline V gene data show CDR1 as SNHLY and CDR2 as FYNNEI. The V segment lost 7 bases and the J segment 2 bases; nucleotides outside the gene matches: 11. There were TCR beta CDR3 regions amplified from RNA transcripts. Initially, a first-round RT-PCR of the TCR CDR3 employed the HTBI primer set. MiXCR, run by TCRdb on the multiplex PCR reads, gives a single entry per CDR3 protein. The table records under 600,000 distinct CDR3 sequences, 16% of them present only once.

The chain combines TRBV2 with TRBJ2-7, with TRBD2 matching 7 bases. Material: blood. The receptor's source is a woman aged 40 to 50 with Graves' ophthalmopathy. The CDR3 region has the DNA TGTGCCAGCAACCCAGCGGTAGGACTAGCCTACGAGCAGTACTTC. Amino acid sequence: CASNPAVGLAYEQYF.